Here is one TCR beta chain with its context. Germline loops: CDR1 PRHDT, CDR2 FYEKMQ (reference sequence). The CDR3 is 13 amino acids. V was cut by 5 bases and J by 1 base, with 8 bases left in between. Sequencing was performed with immunoSEQ multiplex PCR; in TCRdb, only in-frame clones are kept and a portion is missing. This sample yields about 240,000 clones, of which approximately 83% are seen a single time; around 2.9% belongs to the top ten. The data belong to a study of blood T cell repertoires in COVID-19. About the study: The cDNA or gDNA used as material had been derived from T cells, B-cell-depleted T cells, or PBMCs.

This TCR came from a woman aged 25 to 45 who had recovered from COVID-19. This chain links TRBV13 with TRBJ2-5; no definite D call. Sequenced material: peripheral blood. CDR3 DNA sequence: TGTGCCAGCAGCCCGCCTACCCAAGAGACCCAGTACTTC. Its protein is CASSPPTQETQYF.